A selection of T cell receptor beta chains follows, all from one sample in a study of T cell responses to AZD1222 COVID-19 vaccine. Repertoires were generated with immunoSEQ multiplex PCR, while TCRdb's copy carries only in-frame clones and drops some. The sample shows over 70,000 clones, roughly nine tenths of them seen only once. The sample was peripheral blood, taken 28 days after the second AZD1222 dose. These receptors all stem from an adult who received the AZD1222 COVID-19 vaccine. Each CDR3 is given with its conserved first and last residue. The D gene is left open where the match is weak. The listing skips clone size in some rows; elsewhere it reads once, few, many or a size class.

>TRBD1|TRBJ2-7|TRBV12-5|14|-
CAGWGDRGFYEQYF
TGTGCTGGCTGGGGGGACAGGGGGTTCTACGAGCAGTACTTC
>TRBD1|TRBJ2-2|TRBV7-6|18|-
CASSLGARGTARTGELFF
TGTGCCAGCAGCTTAGGAGCTAGGGGGACAGCGAGGACCGGGGAGCTGTTTTTT
>TRBD1|TRBJ1-2|TRBV25-1|17|-
CASSPTKPGQGNYGYTF
TGTGCCAGCAGTCCCACCAAACCCGGACAGGGGAACTATGGCTACACCTTC
>TRBD1|TRBJ1-2|TRBV7-2|15|-
CASSSGRQGRFGYTF
TGTGCCAGCAGCTCTGGGAGACAGGGGCGGTTTGGCTACACCTTC
>-|TRBJ1-2|TRBV7-6|15|-
CASSPSGTELYGYTF
TGTGCCAGCAGCCCATCCGGGACTGAACTTTATGGCTACACCTTC
>TRBD2|TRBJ2-1|TRBV5-1|17|few
CASSPAGTSGRAGEQFF
TGCGCCAGCAGCCCTGCCGGGACTAGCGGGAGGGCCGGTGAGCAGTTCTTC
>TRBD1|TRBJ1-1|TRBV6-5|14|-
CASRVGQGVTEAFF
TGTGCCAGCAGGGTGGGACAGGGGGTAACTGAAGCTTTCTTT
>TRBD2|TRBJ2-5|TRBV6-2/TRBV6-3|14|once
CASSRGLARETQYF
TGTGCCAGCAGCAGGGGACTAGCGCGCGAGACCCAGTACTTC
>TRBD1|TRBJ2-1|TRBV7-9|15|-
CASSLRQGADNEQFF
TGTGCCAGCAGCTTACGACAGGGGGCCGACAATGAGCAGTTCTTC
>TRBD1|TRBJ1-6|TRBV27|15|-
CASSPDRAYNSPLHF
TGTGCCAGCAGTCCAGACAGGGCCTATAATTCACCCCTCCACTTT
>-|TRBJ2-6|TRBV6-2/TRBV6-3|15|-
CASSYGLLGANVLTF
TGTGCCAGCAGTTACGGACTTTTGGGGGCCAACGTCCTGACTTTC
>TRBD1|TRBJ1-6|TRBV6-5|13|once
CASRTGGRSPLHF
TGTGCCAGCAGGACAGGGGGCAGGTCACCCCTCCACTTT
>TRBD2|TRBJ2-1|TRBV29-1|14|-
CSGGGLVSYNEQFF
TGCAGCGGGGGGGGACTAGTCTCCTACAATGAGCAGTTCTTC
>TRBD1|TRBJ2-3|TRBV11-2|14|-
CASSSGQITDTQYF
TGTGCCAGCAGCTCGGGACAGATCACAGATACGCAGTATTTT
>TRBD2|TRBJ2-2|TRBV6-5|14|once
CAGGLAANTGELFF
TGTGCCGGAGGACTAGCGGCGAACACCGGGGAGCTGTTTTTT
>TRBD2|TRBJ2-3|TRBV5-1|16|-
CASSSGTSGGGDTQYF
TGCGCCAGCAGCTCTGGGACTAGCGGGGGCGGAGATACGCAGTATTTT
>TRBD1|TRBJ2-4|TRBV5-1|14|-
CASRGTAFKNIQYF
TGCGCCAGCAGAGGGACAGCCTTCAAAAACATTCAGTACTTC
>-|TRBJ1-1|TRBV19|12|-
CASSNLNTEAFF
TGTGCCAGTAGTAACCTGAACACTGAAGCTTTCTTT
>TRBD1|TRBJ1-3|TRBV9|15|-
CASSVAQGAGNTIYF
TGTGCCAGCAGCGTAGCACAGGGGGCTGGAAACACCATATATTTT
>-|TRBJ2-5|TRBV7-7|15|-
CASSPNSGAQETQYF
TGTGCCAGCAGCCCCAACTCGGGGGCGCAAGAGACCCAGTACTTC
>TRBD1|TRBJ2-7|TRBV9|16|once
CASSVASGQGPYEQYF
TGTGCCAGCAGCGTCGCCTCTGGACAGGGGCCCTACGAGCAGTACTTC
>-|TRBJ2-3|TRBV6-5|13|-
CATHGGATDTQYF
TGTGCCACTCACGGTGGTGCTACAGATACGCAGTATTTT
>-|TRBJ1-1|TRBV2|15|-
CASSARGQVNTEAFF
TGTGCCAGCAGTGCCCGGGGCCAAGTGAACACTGAAGCTTTCTTT
>-|TRBJ2-5|TRBV19|13|-
CASSPQRGGTQYF
TGTGCCAGTAGTCCCCAAAGGGGGGGGACCCAGTACTTC
>-|TRBJ1-4|TRBV3-1/TRBV3-2|13|-
CASEMVGDEKLFF
TGTGCCAGCGAGATGGTAGGAGATGAAAAACTGTTTTTT